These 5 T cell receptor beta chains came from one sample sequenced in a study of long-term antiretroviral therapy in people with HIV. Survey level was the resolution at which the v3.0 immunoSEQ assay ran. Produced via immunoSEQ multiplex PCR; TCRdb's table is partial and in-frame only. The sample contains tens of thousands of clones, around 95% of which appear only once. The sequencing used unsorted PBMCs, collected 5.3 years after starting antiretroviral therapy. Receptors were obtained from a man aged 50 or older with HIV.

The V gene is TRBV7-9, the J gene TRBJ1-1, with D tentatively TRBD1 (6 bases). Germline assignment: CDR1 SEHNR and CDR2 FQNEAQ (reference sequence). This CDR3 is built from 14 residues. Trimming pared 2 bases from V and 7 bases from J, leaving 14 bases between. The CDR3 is CASSLLQGGSEAFF. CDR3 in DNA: TGTGCCAGCAGCTTATTACAGGGTGGAAGTGAAGCTTTCTTT. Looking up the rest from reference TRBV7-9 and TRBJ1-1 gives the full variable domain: DTGVSQNPRHKITKRGQNVTFRCDPISEHNRLYWYRQTLGQGPEFLTYFQNEAQLEKSRLLSDRFSAERPKGSFSTLEIQRTEQGDSAMYLCASSLLQGGSEAFFGQGTRLTVV.

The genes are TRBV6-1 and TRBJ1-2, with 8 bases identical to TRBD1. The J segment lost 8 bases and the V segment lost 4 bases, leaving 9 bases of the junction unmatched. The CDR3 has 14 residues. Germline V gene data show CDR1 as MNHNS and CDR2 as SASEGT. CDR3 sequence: CASSVSQGVIGYTF. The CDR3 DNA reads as TGTGCCAGCAGTGTATCACAGGGGGTGATAGGCTACACCTTC.

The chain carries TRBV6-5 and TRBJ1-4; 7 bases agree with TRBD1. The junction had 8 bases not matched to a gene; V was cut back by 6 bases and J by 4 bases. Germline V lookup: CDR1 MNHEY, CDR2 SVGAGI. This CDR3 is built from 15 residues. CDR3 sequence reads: CASRTGTVFNEKLFF. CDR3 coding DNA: TGTGCCAGCAGGACCGGGACAGTTTTTAATGAAAAACTGTTTTTT.

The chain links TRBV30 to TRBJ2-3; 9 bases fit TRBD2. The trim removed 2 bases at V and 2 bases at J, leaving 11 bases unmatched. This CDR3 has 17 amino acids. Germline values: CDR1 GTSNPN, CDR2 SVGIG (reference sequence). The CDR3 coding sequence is TGTGCCTGGAGTACCGTCCCGCTAGCGGGGTTCACAGATACGCAGTATTTT. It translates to CAWSTVPLAGFTDTQYF. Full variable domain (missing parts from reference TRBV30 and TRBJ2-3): SQTIHQWPATLVQPVGSPLSLECTVEGTSNPNLYWYRQAAGRGLQLLFYSVGIGQISSEVPQNLSASRPQDRQFILSSKKLLLSDSGFYLCAWSTVPLAGFTDTQYFGPGTRLTVL.

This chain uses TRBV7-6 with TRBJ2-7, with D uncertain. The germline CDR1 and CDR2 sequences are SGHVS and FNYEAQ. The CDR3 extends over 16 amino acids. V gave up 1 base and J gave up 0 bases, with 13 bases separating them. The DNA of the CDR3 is TGTGCCAGCAGCTTAGAACCTTCCGGAATCTCCTACGAGCAGTACTTC. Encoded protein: CASSLEPSGISYEQYF.